This entry features one T cell receptor (beta chain) sequence. Its antigen remains unknown. This sample stems from a study of beta chain features in type 1 diabetes. Study-level results: Reduced insertions and increased deletions marked VDJ junctions in type 1 diabetes patients. Significant though moderate, a shortening of TCRB CDR3s appeared in all four CD4+ subsets of Type 1 diabetes patients.

TCRB transcripts that were expressed got sequenced, as all of the isolated RNA had been reverse transcribed. Millions of reads was the average for naive, central memory and regulatory T cell samples. The repertoire was sequenced with immunoSEQ multiplex PCR; TCRdb's copy has only in-frame clones and lacks some. The data hold roughly 150,000 clones, with around 63% observed a single time. Germline-derived CDR1 and CDR2 are LNHDA and SQIVND (reference sequence). V was clipped by 7 bases and J by 4 bases, with 15 bases between them. The CDR3 is 14 residues long. The chain combines TRBV19 with TRBJ2-3; TRBD1 might be the D (5 bases). This receptor was taken from a man younger than 40 with type 1 diabetes. Sequenced material: naive CD4+ T cells from blood. CDR3 in DNA: TGTGCCAGTAAAAGGAACCAGGGTGCAGATACGCAGTATTTT. The encoded protein is CASKRNQGADTQYF.